This T cell receptor (beta chain) stems from a study of T cell changes during pregnancy in multiple sclerosis. Generated by immunoSEQ multiplex PCR, the TCRdb table keeps only in-frame clones and is missing some. The sample carries 90,000 to 120,000 clones, roughly 92% recorded once. This TCR was recovered from a female donor in good health, enrolled as a control in a pregnancy study. The material was peripheral blood, obtained in the third trimester of pregnancy.

CDR3 sequence: CASSLFGGGAYNEQFF. The CDR3 DNA sequence: TGTGCCAGCAGCTTATTTGGAGGGGGGGCCTACAATGAGCAGTTCTTC. The chain has TRBV7-2 and TRBJ2-1, with a possible D match to TRBD2 (7 bases). Germline V gives CDR1 SGHTA, CDR2 FQGNSA. This CDR3 has 16 amino acids. V was cut by 2 bases and J by 2 bases, with 13 bases left in between.